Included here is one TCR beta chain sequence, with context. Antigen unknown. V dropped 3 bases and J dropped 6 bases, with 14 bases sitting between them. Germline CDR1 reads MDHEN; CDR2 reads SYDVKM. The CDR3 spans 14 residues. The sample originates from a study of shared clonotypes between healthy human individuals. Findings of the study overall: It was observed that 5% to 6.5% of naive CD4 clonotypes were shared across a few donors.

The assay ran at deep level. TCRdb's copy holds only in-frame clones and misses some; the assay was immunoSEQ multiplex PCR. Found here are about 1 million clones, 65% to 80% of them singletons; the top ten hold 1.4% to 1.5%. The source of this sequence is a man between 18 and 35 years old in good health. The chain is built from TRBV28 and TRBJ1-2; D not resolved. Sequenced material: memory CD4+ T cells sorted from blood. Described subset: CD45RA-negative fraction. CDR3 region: CASSFNRPFDGYTF. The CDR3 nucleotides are TGTGCCAGCAGTTTCAACAGACCGTTTGATGGCTACACCTTC.